A single sample gave rise to the 27 T cell receptor beta chains below, sequenced in a study of blood T cell repertoires in COVID-19. This table comes from immunoSEQ multiplex PCR, and its TCRdb copy is limited to in-frame clones, with some not included. The data show about 79,000 clones, with roughly 90% seen just once and 11% to 15% held by the top ten. Source material: peripheral blood. The receptors were gathered from a man in his 70s with active or convalescent COVID-19.

The J gene is TRBJ1-2, the V gene TRBV6-1, with D possibly TRBD1 on 6 matching bases. CDR1 and CDR2 from the germline V gene are MNHNS and SASEGT. The CDR3 sequence is 15 residues long. V shed 0 bases and J shed 3 bases, with 11 bases lying between them. CDR3 in DNA: TGTGCCAGCAGTGAAGCGCTGAGGGGGTACTATGGCTACACCTTC. It is translated as CASSEALRGYYGYTF.

This chain uses TRBV7-9 with TRBJ2-1; TRBD2 agrees at 10 bases. The V segment lost 2 bases and the J segment 3 bases; nucleotides outside the gene matches: 10. This CDR3 spans 18 amino acids. Germline V gives CDR1 SEHNR, CDR2 FQNEAQ (reference sequence). The CDR3 region has the DNA TGTGCCAGCAGCTTAAAACGGGTAACTAGCGGGATCTACAATGAGCAGTTCTTC. Translation gives CASSLKRVTSGIYNEQFF.

V and J are TRBV6-5 and TRBJ1-6; D gene uncertain. The length of the CDR3 is 13 residues. The V end was cut by 7 bases, the J end by 5 bases, with 9 bases between. Germline loops: CDR1 MNHEY, CDR2 SVGAGI. CDR3 coding DNA: TGTGCCAGCAAAGACATTCATAATTCACCCCTCCACTTT. This translates into CASKDIHNSPLHF.

This chain links TRBV6-5 with TRBJ2-3; D might be TRBD2 (6 bases). The CDR3 spans 13 residues. V lost 2 bases and J 10 bases, leaving 13 bases between the germline ends. Germline V gene lookup returns CDR1 MNHEY and CDR2 SVGAGI. In nucleotides, the CDR3 is TGTGCCAGCAGTTACCGGGAGCCTGCCCCGCAGTATTTT. Residues: CASSYREPAPQYF.

This clone appeared a few times. V and J are TRBV12-3 or TRBV12-4 and TRBJ1-2; unclear D gene. CDR3 length equals 13 residues. V was shortened by 10 bases and J by 8 bases, with 20 bases between the two germline ends. This CDR3 reads CATSYTVARGYTF. CDR3 coding DNA: TGTGCCACCTCTTACACGGTCGCCAGGGGCTACACCTTC.

This sequence joins TRBV19 and TRBJ2-3; TRBD1 aligns across 8 bases. With 5 bases clipped from V and 6 bases from J, the junction kept 4 bases outside the gene matches. This CDR3 is 13 amino acids long. CDR1 is LNHDA, CDR2 SQIVND, per germline (reference sequence). This CDR3 is CASSGQGRDTQYF. Here the CDR3 DNA reads TGTGCCAGTAGTGGACAGGGAAGGGATACGCAGTATTTT. Complete variable domain (other parts from reference TRBV19 and TRBJ2-3): DGGITQSPKYLFRKEGQNVTLSCEQNLNHDAMYWYRQDPGQGLRLIYYSQIVNDFQKGDIAEGYSVSREKKESFPLTVTSAQKNPTAFYLCASSGQGRDTQYFGPGTRLTVL.

The genes are TRBV6-4 and TRBJ1-3; TRBD1 matches at 7 bases. Germline V gene sequence: CDR1 MRHNA, CDR2 SNTAGT. The ends lost 2 bases at V and 2 bases at J; junction bases unmatched: 12. CDR3 size: 18 residues. Here the CDR3 reads CASSDGDKGAQPGNTIYF. CDR3 nucleotides: TGTGCCAGCAGTGACGGTGACAAGGGGGCGCAGCCTGGAAACACCATATATTTT.

The V and J genes are TRBV19 and TRBJ1-1, with 9 bases identical to TRBD1. Germline assignment: CDR1 LNHDA and CDR2 SQIVND (reference sequence). The CDR3 sequence is 14 residues long. V was pared by 5 bases and J by 9 bases, with 10 bases of the junction left unmatched. CDR3 region: CASSFRETGGQAFF. The DNA of the CDR3 is TGTGCCAGTAGTTTCAGGGAAACAGGGGGCCAAGCTTTCTTT. The full variable domain, completed using reference TRBV19 and TRBJ1-1, is DGGITQSPKYLFRKEGQNVTLSCEQNLNHDAMYWYRQDPGQGLRLIYYSQIVNDFQKGDIAEGYSVSREKKESFPLTVTSAQKNPTAFYLCASSFRETGGQAFFGQGTRLTVV.

The chain joins TRBV19 to TRBJ1-5; a possible D gene is TRBD1 (5 bases). This CDR3 contains 14 residues. CDR1 and CDR2 from the germline V gene are LNHDA and SQIVND (reference sequence). Deletions cut 7 bases from V and 3 bases from J, with 13 bases between. This CDR3 is CASKGGAVNQPQHF. The CDR3 DNA reads as TGTGCCAGTAAGGGAGGGGCGGTCAATCAGCCCCAGCATTTT.

The rearrangement joins TRBV3-1 (or the pseudogene TRBV3-2) to TRBJ2-1, with TRBD1 as a possible D gene (6 bases). V was cut by 2 bases and J by 0 bases, with 11 bases left in between. This CDR3 has 16 residues. Germline V gene data show CDR1 as LGHDT and CDR2 as YNNKEL (reference sequence). CDR3: CASSQPTGTSYNEQFF. DNA of the CDR3: TGTGCCAGCAGCCAACCAACAGGGACCTCCTACAATGAGCAGTTCTTC.

This chain joins TRBV2 and TRBJ2-3; tentative D call: TRBD1 (6 bases). This CDR3 region has 15 residues. In germline, CDR1 is SNHLY, CDR2 FYNNEI. V gave up 7 bases and J gave up 0 bases, with 14 bases separating them. The CDR3 nucleotides are TGTGCCAGCAACCCAGACAGGATTAGCACAGATACGCAGTATTTT. It is translated as CASNPDRISTDTQYF.

The V and J genes are TRBV2 and TRBJ1-1, with D perhaps TRBD1 (5 bases). The length of the CDR3 is 14 residues. With 2 bases removed from V and 4 bases from J, the gap between germline ends came to 11 bases. Germline values: CDR1 SNHLY, CDR2 FYNNEI. Here the CDR3 reads CASSEMQGGTEAFF. The CDR3 region has the DNA TGTGCCAGCAGTGAAATGCAGGGAGGCACTGAAGCTTTCTTT.

The rearrangement uses TRBV20-1 and TRBJ2-5, with 12 bases identical to TRBD1. CDR1 and CDR2 from the germline V gene are DFQATT and SNEGSKA (reference sequence). The length of the CDR3 is 16 residues. After removal of 3 bases from V and 5 bases from J, the junction contained 10 bases not matched to a gene. The CDR3 region has the DNA TGCAGTGCTAGTTTAGGGACAGGGGGCGTTGGGGAGACCCAGTACTTC. Amino acid sequence: CSASLGTGGVGETQYF.

V and J are TRBV18 and TRBJ1-3, with D maybe TRBD1 (5 bases). The CDR3 has 19 residues. Germline CDR1 and CDR2: KGHSH and LQKENI. The V end was cut by 3 bases, the J end by 0 bases, with 21 bases between. The CDR3 region is CASSPRGRGGVLSGNTIYF. Here the CDR3 DNA reads TGTGCCAGCTCACCTCGAGGGAGGGGCGGAGTACTCTCTGGAAACACCATATATTTT.

V gene TRBV6-6 combines with J gene TRBJ1-1, with unresolved D. The germline gives CDR1 MNHNY, CDR2 SVGAGI (reference sequence). V was shortened by 6 bases and J by 1 base, with 9 bases between the two germline ends. CDR3 length equals 13 residues. The CDR3 sequence is CASSITRNTEAFF. Written as DNA, the CDR3 is TGTGCCAGCAGCATAACGCGGAACACTGAAGCTTTCTTT.

The chain recombines TRBV24-1 with TRBJ1-1; 7 bases agree with TRBD1. V lost 4 bases, J lost 1 base, and 2 bases stayed unmatched. The CDR3 length is 14 residues. Germline V CDR1 and CDR2: KGHDR, SFDVKD. The DNA for the CDR3 is TGTGCCACCAGTGACGGGACAGCGAACACTGAAGCTTTCTTT. It translates to CATSDGTANTEAFF.

This clone appeared a single time. The rearrangement joins TRBV27 to TRBJ2-7; maybe TRBD1 (6 bases). The CDR3 contains 13 residues. The V gene's germline CDR1 is MNHEY and CDR2 SMNVEV (reference sequence). Trimming removed 4 bases from V and 1 base from J, with 8 bases in between. Here the CDR3 reads CASSSGQSYEQYF. CDR3 nucleotides: TGTGCCAGCAGTTCCGGACAGTCCTACGAGCAGTACTTC.

This clone was detected once. The chain has TRBV19 and TRBJ2-1; TRBD2 agrees at 13 bases. This CDR3 is 18 amino acids long. In germline, CDR1 is LNHDA, CDR2 SQIVND (reference sequence). Trimming cost V 2 bases and J 8 bases; bases outside gene matches: 12. The CDR3 loop reads CASSISGTSGTRVDEQFF. For the CDR3, the DNA is TGTGCCAGTAGTATATCGGGGACTAGCGGGACCCGGGTGGATGAGCAGTTCTTC.

The chain is built from TRBV14 and TRBJ1-2; maybe TRBD1 (6 bases). Germline CDR1 is SGHDN and CDR2 is FVKESK. V shed 4 bases and J shed 8 bases, with 11 bases lying between them. This CDR3 region has 12 residues. The CDR3 reads CASSPSGDGYTF. In DNA, the CDR3 is TGTGCCAGCAGCCCTTCAGGGGACGGCTACACCTTC.

This chain joins TRBV5-4 and TRBJ2-7, with D maybe TRBD2 (5 bases). The CDR3 extends over 12 amino acids. The V end was cut by 4 bases, the J end by 7 bases, with 12 bases between. Germline CDR1 reads SGHNT; CDR2 reads YYREEE (reference sequence). In nucleotides, the CDR3 is TGTGCCAGCAGCCTGCCCCCGGGGGAGCAGTACTTC. The encoded protein is CASSLPPGEQYF.

The chain couples TRBV5-6 to TRBJ2-5; 10 nucleotides agree with TRBD1. This CDR3 spans 16 amino acids. Germline V CDR1 and CDR2: SGHDT, YYEEEE. The V segment lost 1 base and the J segment 5 bases; nucleotides outside the gene matches: 8. The CDR3 protein is CASSLTPTGGQETQYF. CDR3 DNA sequence: TGTGCCAGCAGCTTGACACCGACAGGGGGCCAGGAGACCCAGTACTTC. Full variable domain (remainder filled in from reference TRBV5-6 and TRBJ2-5): DAGVTQSPTHLIKTRGQQVTLRCSPKSGHDTVSWYQQALGQGPQFIFQYYEEEERQRGNFPDRFSGHQFPNYSSELNVNALLLGDSALYLCASSLTPTGGQETQYFGPGTRLLVL.

The rearrangement joins TRBV9 to TRBJ1-1; no definite D call. The V gene's germline CDR1 is SGDLS and CDR2 YYNGEE. V lost 0 bases and J lost 5, with 8 bases in between. This CDR3 spans 13 amino acids. The CDR3 here is CASSVGVETEAFF. CDR3 DNA sequence: TGTGCCAGCAGCGTAGGAGTAGAAACTGAAGCTTTCTTT.

This clone was seen a few times. The chain joins TRBV6-5 to TRBJ1-4, with TRBD1 as a possible D gene (6 bases). V shed 11 bases and J shed 7 bases, with 23 bases lying between them. Looked up from germline, CDR1 is MNHEY and CDR2 is SVGAGI. This CDR3 has 15 residues. CDR3 coding DNA: TGTGCCGGGGCCGGGACATTCGGGGTTAGTGAAAAACTGTTTTTT. This sequence encodes CAGAGTFGVSEKLFF.

The chain employs TRBV6-6 and TRBJ1-1; no firm D call. CDR3 length: 12 amino acids. The germline V gene encodes CDR1 MNHNY and CDR2 SVGAGI (reference sequence). V was pared by 10 bases and J by 7 bases, with 16 bases between. The CDR3 DNA is TGTGCCATTGAACCTTCGGCAGGTGAAGCTTTCTTT. Encoded protein: CAIEPSAGEAFF.

The rearrangement uses TRBV2 and TRBJ2-3, with D perhaps matching TRBD1 (5 bases). This CDR3 spans 13 amino acids. CDR1 SNHLY and CDR2 FYNNEI come from the germline V gene. The V and J ends lost 6 bases and 5 bases respectively, with 12 bases between them. CDR3 DNA sequence: TGTGCCAGCAGCCCCAGGGAAGGAGATACGCAGTATTTT. It translates to CASSPREGDTQYF.

The genes are TRBV30 and TRBJ2-7; TRBD2 is a possible D gene (5 bases). Trimming took off 8 bases at V and 3 bases at J, with 17 bases between the two ends. Germline V gene data show CDR1 as GTSNPN and CDR2 as SVGIG (reference sequence). The CDR3 has 13 residues. The CDR3, as DNA: TGTGCCCTCGGTCGCGACGGGGTCTACGAGCAGTACTTC. Its translation: CALGRDGVYEQYF.

This clone was detected once. The chain recombines TRBV5-4 with TRBJ2-5; 9 bases line up with TRBD2. Germline CDR1 SGHNT, CDR2 YYREEE (reference sequence). This CDR3 region has 15 residues. Losses at the gene ends were 4 bases for V and 0 bases for J; bases not matched to a gene: 4. The CDR3 DNA reads TGTGCCAGCAGCCGTAGCGGGAGCTACCAAGAGACCCAGTACTTC. Translated: CASSRSGSYQETQYF.